One and the same sample provided the 8 T cell receptor beta chains below, sequenced in a study of T-cell reconstitution after alpha-beta-depleted transplantation in children. Unique molecular identifiers were incorporated into the prepared TCRbeta library. A single record per CDR3 protein comes from TCRdb applying MiXCR to the PCR reads. The data show some 590,000 distinct CDR3 sequences, roughly a tenth seen once. The sample consisted of PBMCs from the stem cell graft donor, taken from the stem cell graft. The receptors originated from a human donor who donated a stem cell graft to a child with acute myeloid leukemia.

V gene TRBV11-2 combines with J gene TRBJ2-1; D unclear. CDR3 size: 16 residues. The germline V gene has CDR1 SGHAT and CDR2 FQNNGV. V shed 5 bases and J shed 1 base, with 15 bases lying between them. Written as DNA, the CDR3 is TGTGCCAGCAGCGGGTCCAGGCGGACGTCCTACAATGAGCAGTTCTTC. It translates to CASSGSRRTSYNEQFF.

This clonotype was recorded at least ten times. This chain links TRBV6-2 or TRBV6-3 with TRBJ2-1, with D maybe TRBD2 (5 bases). V shed 6 bases and J shed 0 bases, with 12 bases lying between them. CDR3 length equals 15 residues. In germline, CDR1 is MNHEY, CDR2 SVGEGT. The CDR3 DNA reads TGTGCCAGCAGGTATCCGGGAAGCTCCTACAATGAGCAGTTCTTC. This sequence encodes CASRYPGSSYNEQFF.

This clonotype was counted only a few times. V usage is TRBV11-2 and J usage is TRBJ2-2, with D perhaps matching TRBD1 (6 bases). This CDR3 has 16 amino acids. V was shortened by 5 bases and J by 3 bases, with 16 bases between the two germline ends. CDR1 and CDR2 (germline): SGHAT, FQNNGV. CDR3 sequence reads: CASSPRGGGYTGELFF. CDR3 DNA sequence: TGTGCCAGCAGCCCCCGAGGGGGTGGGTACACCGGGGAGCTGTTTTTT.

The chain carries TRBV6-2 or TRBV6-3 and TRBJ2-1; TRBD2 agrees at 12 bases. This CDR3 comprises 16 residues. Losses at the gene ends were 6 bases for V and 3 bases for J; bases not matched to a gene: 6. Germline V gives CDR1 MNHEY, CDR2 SVGEGT. The CDR3, as DNA: TGTGCCAGCAGCTCTGGACTAGCGGGACACTACAATGAGCAGTTCTTC. Residues: CASSSGLAGHYNEQFF.

Many counts were recorded for this clonotype. The V gene is TRBV7-2, the J gene TRBJ2-5; possibly TRBD2 for D (5 bases). Germline V gene data show CDR1 as SGHTA and CDR2 as FQGNSA. V was trimmed by 1 base and J by 1 base, leaving 10 bases between them. This CDR3 has 15 amino acids. The CDR3: CASSLVGGSQETQYF. Written as DNA, the CDR3 is TGTGCCAGCAGCTTAGTAGGCGGGTCCCAAGAGACCCAGTACTTC.

The chain employs TRBV3-1 and TRBJ2-3; D gene ambiguous. Trimming removed 3 bases from V and 6 bases from J, with 7 bases in between. Germline loops: CDR1 LGHDT, CDR2 YNNKEL (reference sequence). The CDR3 runs 12 residues. In nucleotides, the CDR3 is TGTGCCAGCAGCCACCCCGGGGATACGCAGTATTTT. It yields the protein CASSHPGDTQYF.

This clonotype has at least ten counts. V gene TRBV15 combines with J gene TRBJ2-7; 12 bases are shared with TRBD2. Germline V gene sequence: CDR1 LNHNV, CDR2 YYDKDF (reference sequence). V lost 3 bases, J lost 3 bases, and 0 bases stayed unmatched. This CDR3 is built from 14 residues. The CDR3 loop is CATSRGLAGYEQYF. The CDR3 nucleotides are TGTGCCACCAGCAGGGGACTAGCGGGCTACGAGCAGTACTTC.

This clonotype has ten or more counts. CDR3 sequence: CSAMGSGGSGVLAKNIQYF. Written as DNA, the CDR3 is TGCAGTGCTATGGGCTCGGGGGGAAGTGGTGTTCTAGCCAAAAACATTCAGTACTTC. The gene calls are TRBV20-1 and TRBJ2-4; 7 bases are shared with TRBD2. J was trimmed by 0 bases and V by 4 bases; bases with no gene match: 18. The V gene's germline CDR1 is DFQATT and CDR2 SNEGSKA (reference sequence). The CDR3 is 19 residues long.